Reported below is one TCR beta chain. Its antigen is unidentified. Using a FACSAria, the CD4+ and CD8+ T cells were sorted from the PBMCs. This entry is derived from a study of CD8+ T cells in alopecia areata. Per the germline V gene, CDR1 is GTSNPN and CDR2 is SVGIG (reference sequence). This CDR3 contains 13 residues. V lost 4 bases and J 8 bases, leaving 14 bases between the germline ends. Sequencing relied on a cDNA template that was reverse transcribed from extracted RNA. The data were produced by immunoSEQ multiplex PCR, yet TCRdb's version contains in-frame clones alone and is incomplete. The table has roughly 140,000 clones, approximately 49% seen once; the top ten hold over 0.75%. General study points: Greater clonality was observed in lesional scalp samples, especially alopecia totalis/universalis, versus normal scalp.

The sequence derives from a human donor with alopecia areata. The V call is TRBV30, the J call TRBJ1-4; no definite D call. Sample: CD4+ T cells sorted from blood, taken at week 0. The CDR3 nucleotides read TGTGCCTGGACGGACTCTTTGGCGGAAAAACTGTTTTTT. This translates into CAWTDSLAEKLFF.